The present entry profiles one TCR beta chain with its context. The CDR3 consists of 13 residues. V lost 3 bases and J 2 bases, leaving 5 bases between the germline ends. These data originate in a study of blood T cell repertoires in COVID-19. Clinical history as reported by participants underpinned cohort assignment. Per the original methods: Estimated nucleated cell counts came from reference gene primer amplification. Measured with immunoSEQ multiplex PCR; TCRdb has only the in-frame clones, and not every one. V and J calls plus clone size are reproduced from that table; the DNA served to infer D and trimming. The sample lists some 270,000 clones; about nine tenths were seen once.

Sequenced sample: PBMCs or T cells enriched from blood (not recorded which). The TCR sequence derives from a woman aged 40 to 55 who had recovered from COVID-19. V and J are TRBV12-3 or TRBV12-4 and TRBJ1-5; D is unresolved. The CDR3 reads CASSLPGNQPQHF. The CDR3 coding sequence is TGTGCCAGCAGTTTGCCGGGCAATCAGCCCCAGCATTTT.